This T cell receptor beta chain stems from a study of T cells in Graves' hyperthyroidism and ophthalmopathy. Study-wide points: From stable hyperthyroidism, ophthalmopathy was separated by a 13 V-J model. Most expanded thyroid clonotypes above 0.001 recurred in blood.

There are 11 residues in the CDR3. Germline assignment: CDR1 LNHDA and CDR2 SQIVND (reference sequence). V was trimmed by 9 bases and J by 2 bases, leaving 4 bases between them. Those patients with uncontrolled infection, other autoimmune disease, pregnancy or lactation were excluded. This clonotype was counted at least ten times. No antigen is known for it. Researchers took RNA transcripts and amplified the TCR beta CDR3 regions from them. An initial round of RT-PCR targeting the TCR CDR3 relied on the HTBI primer set. TCRdb processed the multiplex PCR reads anew with MiXCR; each CDR3 protein has one entry. Seen here are about half a million distinct CDR3 sequences, more than 20% observed once, and the top ten hold 26%.

The receptor was isolated from a man between 18 and 29 years old with Graves' hyperthyroidism. This chain links TRBV19 with TRBJ2-2; D remains unclear. Material: blood. CDR3 nucleotides: TGTGCCAGCACCAACACCGGGGAGCTGTTTTTT. Its translation: CASTNTGELFF. Full variable domain (rest looked up from reference TRBV19 and TRBJ2-2): DGGITQSPKYLFRKEGQNVTLSCEQNLNHDAMYWYRQDPGQGLRLIYYSQIVNDFQKGDIAEGYSVSREKKESFPLTVTSAQKNPTAFYLCASTNTGELFFGEGSRLTVL.